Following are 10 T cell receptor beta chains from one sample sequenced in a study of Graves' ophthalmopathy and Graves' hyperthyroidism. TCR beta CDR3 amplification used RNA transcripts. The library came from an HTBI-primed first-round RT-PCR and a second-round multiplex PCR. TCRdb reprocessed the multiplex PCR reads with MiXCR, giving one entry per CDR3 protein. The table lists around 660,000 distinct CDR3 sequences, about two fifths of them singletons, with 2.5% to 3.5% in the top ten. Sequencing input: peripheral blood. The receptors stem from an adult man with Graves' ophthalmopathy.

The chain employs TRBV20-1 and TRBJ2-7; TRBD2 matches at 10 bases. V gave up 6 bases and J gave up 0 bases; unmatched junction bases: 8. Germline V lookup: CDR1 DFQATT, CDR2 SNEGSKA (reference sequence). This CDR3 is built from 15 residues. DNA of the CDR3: TGCAGTGCCCTCCTAGCGGGGGCTCTCTCCTACGAGCAGTACTTC. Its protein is CSALLAGALSYEQYF.

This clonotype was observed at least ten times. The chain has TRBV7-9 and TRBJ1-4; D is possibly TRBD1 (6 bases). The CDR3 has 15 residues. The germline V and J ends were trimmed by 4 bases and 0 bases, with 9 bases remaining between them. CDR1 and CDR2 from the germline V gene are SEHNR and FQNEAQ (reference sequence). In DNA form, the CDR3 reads TGTGCCAGCAGCTCAGGACAGACAACTAATGAAAAACTGTTTTTT. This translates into CASSSGQTTNEKLFF.

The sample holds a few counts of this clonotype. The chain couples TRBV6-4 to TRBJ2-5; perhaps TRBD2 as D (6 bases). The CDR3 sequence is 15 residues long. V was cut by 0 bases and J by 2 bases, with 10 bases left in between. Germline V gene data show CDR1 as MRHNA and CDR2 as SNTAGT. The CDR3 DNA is TGTGCCAGCAGTGACTCGGGAGGACTTCAAGAGACCCAGTACTTC. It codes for CASSDSGGLQETQYF.

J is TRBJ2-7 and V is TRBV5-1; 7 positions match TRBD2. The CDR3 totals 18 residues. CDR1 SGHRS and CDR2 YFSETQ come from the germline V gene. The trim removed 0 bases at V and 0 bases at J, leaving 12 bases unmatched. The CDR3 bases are TGCGCCAGCAGCTTGGGCCCGCGGGGGAGCGGGGCCTCCTACGAGCAGTACTTC. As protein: CASSLGPRGSGASYEQYF.

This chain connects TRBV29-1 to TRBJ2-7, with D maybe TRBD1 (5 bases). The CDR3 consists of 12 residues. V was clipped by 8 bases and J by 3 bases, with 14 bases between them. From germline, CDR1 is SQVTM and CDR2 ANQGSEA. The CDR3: CSSQGQGYEQYF. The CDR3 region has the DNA TGCAGCAGCCAAGGGCAGGGCTACGAGCAGTACTTC.

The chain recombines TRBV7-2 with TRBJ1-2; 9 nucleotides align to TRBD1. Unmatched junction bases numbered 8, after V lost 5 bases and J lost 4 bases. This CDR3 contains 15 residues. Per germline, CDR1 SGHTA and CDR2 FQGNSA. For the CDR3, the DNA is TGTGCCAGCAGCCAAGAGGGGGACAGGGCCTATGGCTACACCTTC. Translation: CASSQEGDRAYGYTF.

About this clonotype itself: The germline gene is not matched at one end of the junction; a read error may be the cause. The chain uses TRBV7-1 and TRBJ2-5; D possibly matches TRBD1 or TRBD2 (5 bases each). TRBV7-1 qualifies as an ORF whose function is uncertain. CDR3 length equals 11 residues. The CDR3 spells CASARGEIQYF. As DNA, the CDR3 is TGTGCCAGCGCTCGAGGGGAGATCCAGTACTTC.

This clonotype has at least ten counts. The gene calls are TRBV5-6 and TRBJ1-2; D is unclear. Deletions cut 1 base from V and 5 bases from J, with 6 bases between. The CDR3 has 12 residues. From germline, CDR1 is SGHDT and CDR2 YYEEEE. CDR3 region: CASSLYRYGYTF. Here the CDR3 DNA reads TGTGCCAGCAGCTTGTATCGGTATGGCTACACCTTC.

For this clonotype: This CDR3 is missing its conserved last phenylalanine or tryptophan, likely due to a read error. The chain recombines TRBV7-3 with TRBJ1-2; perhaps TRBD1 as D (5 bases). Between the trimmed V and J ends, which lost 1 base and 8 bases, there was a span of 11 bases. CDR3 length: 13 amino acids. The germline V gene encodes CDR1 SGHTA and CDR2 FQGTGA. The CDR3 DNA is TGTGCCAGCAGCTTAAGCAGGGTGGGCGGCTACACCCTC. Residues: CASSLSRVGGYTL.

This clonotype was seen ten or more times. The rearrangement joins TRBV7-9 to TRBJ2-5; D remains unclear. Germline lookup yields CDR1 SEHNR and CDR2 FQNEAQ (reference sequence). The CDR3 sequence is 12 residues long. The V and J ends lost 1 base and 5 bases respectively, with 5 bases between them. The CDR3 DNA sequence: TGTGCCAGCAGCTTAGATGTGGAGACCCAGTACTTC. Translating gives CASSLDVETQYF.